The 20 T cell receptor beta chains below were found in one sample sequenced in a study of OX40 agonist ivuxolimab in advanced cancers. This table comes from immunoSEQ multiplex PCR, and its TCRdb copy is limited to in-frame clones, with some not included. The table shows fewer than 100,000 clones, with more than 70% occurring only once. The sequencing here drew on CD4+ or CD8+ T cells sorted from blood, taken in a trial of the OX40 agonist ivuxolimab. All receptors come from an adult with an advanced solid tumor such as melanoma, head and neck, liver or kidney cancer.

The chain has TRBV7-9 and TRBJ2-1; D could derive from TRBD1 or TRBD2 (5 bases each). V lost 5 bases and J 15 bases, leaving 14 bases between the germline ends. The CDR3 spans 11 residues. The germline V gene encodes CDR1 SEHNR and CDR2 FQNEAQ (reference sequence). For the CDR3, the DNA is TGTGCCAGCAGCAACCGGGACCAACCGTTCTTC. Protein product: CASSNRDQPFF. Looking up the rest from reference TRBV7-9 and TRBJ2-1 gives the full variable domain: DTGVSQNPRHKITKRGQNVTFRCDPISEHNRLYWYRQTLGQGPEFLTYFQNEAQLEKSRLLSDRFSAERPKGSFSTLEIQRTEQGDSAMYLCASSNRDQPFFGPGTRLTVL.

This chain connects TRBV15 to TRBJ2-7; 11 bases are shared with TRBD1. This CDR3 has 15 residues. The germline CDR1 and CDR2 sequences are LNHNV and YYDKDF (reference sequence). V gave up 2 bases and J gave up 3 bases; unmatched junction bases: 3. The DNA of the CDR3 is TGTGCCACCAGCAGATCCGGGACAGGGGGCTACGAGCAGTACTTC. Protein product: CATSRSGTGGYEQYF.

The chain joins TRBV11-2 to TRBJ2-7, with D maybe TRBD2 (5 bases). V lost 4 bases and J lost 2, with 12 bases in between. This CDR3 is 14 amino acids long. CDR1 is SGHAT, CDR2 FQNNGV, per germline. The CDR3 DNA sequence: TGTGCCAGCAGCTCTAGAGAGGGAACCTACGAGCAGTACTTC. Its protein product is CASSSREGTYEQYF.

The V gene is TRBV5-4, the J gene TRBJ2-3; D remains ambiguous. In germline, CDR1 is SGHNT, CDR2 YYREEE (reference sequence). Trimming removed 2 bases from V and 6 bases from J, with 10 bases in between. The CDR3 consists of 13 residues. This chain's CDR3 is CASSLKGTDTQYF. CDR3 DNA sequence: TGTGCCAGCAGCTTAAAGGGTACGGATACGCAGTATTTT. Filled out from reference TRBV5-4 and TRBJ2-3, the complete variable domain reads ETGVTQSPTHLIKTRGQQVTLRCSSQSGHNTVSWYQQALGQGPQFIFQYYREEENGRGNFPPRFSGLQFPNYSSELNVNALELDDSALYLCASSLKGTDTQYFGPGTRLTVL.

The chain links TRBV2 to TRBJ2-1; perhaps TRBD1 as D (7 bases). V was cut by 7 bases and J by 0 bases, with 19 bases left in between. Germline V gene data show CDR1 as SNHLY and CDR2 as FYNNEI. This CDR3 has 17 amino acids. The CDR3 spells CASIKRGHGSSYNEQFF. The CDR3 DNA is TGTGCCAGCATCAAAAGGGGGCACGGGAGCTCCTACAATGAGCAGTTCTTC.

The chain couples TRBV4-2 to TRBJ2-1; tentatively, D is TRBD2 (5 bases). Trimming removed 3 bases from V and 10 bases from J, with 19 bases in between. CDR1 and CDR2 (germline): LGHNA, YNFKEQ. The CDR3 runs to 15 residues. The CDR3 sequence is CASSHLPDWEYEQFF. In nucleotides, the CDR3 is TGTGCCAGCAGCCACCTCCCGGACTGGGAGTACGAGCAGTTCTTC.

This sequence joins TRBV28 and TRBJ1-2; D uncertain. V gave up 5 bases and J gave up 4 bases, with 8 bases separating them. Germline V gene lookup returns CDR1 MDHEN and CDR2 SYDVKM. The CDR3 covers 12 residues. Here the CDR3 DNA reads TGTGCCAGCAGTCCCCCGGGCTATGGCTACACCTTC. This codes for CASSPPGYGYTF.

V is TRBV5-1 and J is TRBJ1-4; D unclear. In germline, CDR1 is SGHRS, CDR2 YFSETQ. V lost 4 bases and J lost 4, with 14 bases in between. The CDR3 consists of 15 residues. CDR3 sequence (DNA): TGCGCCAGCAGCCGGGTTGGCGCGTTTAATGAAAAACTGTTTTTT. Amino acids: CASSRVGAFNEKLFF. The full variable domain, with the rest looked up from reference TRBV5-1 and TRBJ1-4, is KAGVTQTPRYLIKTRGQQVTLSCSPISGHRSVSWYQQTPGQGLQFLFEYFSETQRNKGNFPGRFSGRQFSNSRSEMNVSTLELGDSALYLCASSRVGAFNEKLFFGSGTQLSVL.

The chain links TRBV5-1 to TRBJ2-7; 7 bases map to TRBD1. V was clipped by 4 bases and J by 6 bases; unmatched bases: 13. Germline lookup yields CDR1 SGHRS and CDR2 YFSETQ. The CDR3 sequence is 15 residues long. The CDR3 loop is CASSGRRQGRGEQYF. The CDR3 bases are TGCGCCAGCAGCGGCCGTCGACAGGGTAGGGGCGAGCAGTACTTC. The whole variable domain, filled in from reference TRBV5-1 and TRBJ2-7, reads KAGVTQTPRYLIKTRGQQVTLSCSPISGHRSVSWYQQTPGQGLQFLFEYFSETQRNKGNFPGRFSGRQFSNSRSEMNVSTLELGDSALYLCASSGRRQGRGEQYFGPGTRLTVT.

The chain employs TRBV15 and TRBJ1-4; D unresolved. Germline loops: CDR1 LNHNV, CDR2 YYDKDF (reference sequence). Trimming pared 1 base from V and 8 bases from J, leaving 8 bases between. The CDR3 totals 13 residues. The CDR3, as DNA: TGTGCCACCAGCAGAGGGTCGGGCGAAAAACTGTTTTTT. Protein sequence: CATSRGSGEKLFF.

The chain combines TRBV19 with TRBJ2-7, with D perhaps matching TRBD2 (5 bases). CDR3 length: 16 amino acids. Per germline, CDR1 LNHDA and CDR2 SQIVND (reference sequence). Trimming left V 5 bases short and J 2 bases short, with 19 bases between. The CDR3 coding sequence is TGTGCCAGTAGTCCTAGAGGACGGACGGAGGCCTACGAGCAGTACTTC. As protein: CASSPRGRTEAYEQYF.

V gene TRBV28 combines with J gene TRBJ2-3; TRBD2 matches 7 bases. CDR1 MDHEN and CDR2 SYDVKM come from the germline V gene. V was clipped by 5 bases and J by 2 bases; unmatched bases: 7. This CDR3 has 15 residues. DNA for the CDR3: TGTGCCAGCAGTGTTCGGGGGAGGGCCACAGATACGCAGTATTTT. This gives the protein CASSVRGRATDTQYF.

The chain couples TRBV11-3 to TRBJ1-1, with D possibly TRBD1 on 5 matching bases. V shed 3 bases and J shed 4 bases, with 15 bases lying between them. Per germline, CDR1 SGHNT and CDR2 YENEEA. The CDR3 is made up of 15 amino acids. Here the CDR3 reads CASSLGGGSRTEAFF. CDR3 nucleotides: TGTGCCAGCAGCTTGGGCGGGGGGAGTCGCACTGAAGCTTTCTTT.

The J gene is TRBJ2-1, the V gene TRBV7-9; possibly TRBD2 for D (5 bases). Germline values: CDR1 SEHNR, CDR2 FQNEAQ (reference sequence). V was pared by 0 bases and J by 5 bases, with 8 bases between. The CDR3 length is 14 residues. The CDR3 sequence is CASSLAGAHNEQFF. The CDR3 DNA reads TGTGCCAGCAGCTTAGCGGGAGCCCACAATGAGCAGTTCTTC. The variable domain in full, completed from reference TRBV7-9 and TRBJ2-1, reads DTGVSQNPRHKITKRGQNVTFRCDPISEHNRLYWYRQTLGQGPEFLTYFQNEAQLEKSRLLSDRFSAERPKGSFSTLEIQRTEQGDSAMYLCASSLAGAHNEQFFGPGTRLTVL.

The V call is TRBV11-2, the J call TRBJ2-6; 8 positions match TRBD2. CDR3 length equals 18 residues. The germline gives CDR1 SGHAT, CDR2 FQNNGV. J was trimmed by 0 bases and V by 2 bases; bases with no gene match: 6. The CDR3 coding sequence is TGTGCCAGCAGCTTACTAATTAGCGGGGTCTCTGGGGCCAACGTCCTGACTTTC. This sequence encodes CASSLLISGVSGANVLTF.

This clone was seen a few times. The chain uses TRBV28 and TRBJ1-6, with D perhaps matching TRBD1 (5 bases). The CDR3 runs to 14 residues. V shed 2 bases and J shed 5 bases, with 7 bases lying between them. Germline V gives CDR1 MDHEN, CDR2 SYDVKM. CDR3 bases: TGTGCCAGCAGTTTAGGGGGGAATAATTCACCCCTCCACTTT. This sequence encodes CASSLGGNNSPLHF.

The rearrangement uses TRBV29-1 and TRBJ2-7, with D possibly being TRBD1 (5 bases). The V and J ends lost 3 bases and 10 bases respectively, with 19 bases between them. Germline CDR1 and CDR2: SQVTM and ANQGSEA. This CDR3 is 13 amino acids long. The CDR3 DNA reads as TGCAGCGTTGATATGGTTTTTTGGGGCCCACAGTACTTC. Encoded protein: CSVDMVFWGPQYF.

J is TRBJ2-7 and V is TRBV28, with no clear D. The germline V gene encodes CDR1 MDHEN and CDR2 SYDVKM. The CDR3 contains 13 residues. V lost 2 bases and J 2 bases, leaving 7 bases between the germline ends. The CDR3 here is CASSLGFPYEQYF. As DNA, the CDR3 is TGTGCCAGCAGTTTAGGCTTCCCCTACGAGCAGTACTTC.

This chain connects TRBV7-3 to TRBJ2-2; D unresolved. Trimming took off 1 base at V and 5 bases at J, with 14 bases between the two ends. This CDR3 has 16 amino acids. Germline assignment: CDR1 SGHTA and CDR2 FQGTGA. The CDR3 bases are TGTGCCAGCAGCTTAATGGCCGGCGATGTTACCGGGGAGCTGTTTTTT. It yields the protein CASSLMAGDVTGELFF.

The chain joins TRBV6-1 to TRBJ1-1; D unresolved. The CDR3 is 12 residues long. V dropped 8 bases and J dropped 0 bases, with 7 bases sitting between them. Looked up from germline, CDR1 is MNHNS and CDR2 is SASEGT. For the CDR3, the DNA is TGTGCCAGCGGCCGCGTGAACACTGAAGCTTTCTTT. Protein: CASGRVNTEAFF.